This T cell receptor (beta chain) was found in a study of blood T cells in healthy people across ages (dated by TCRdb to between 2015 and 2017). A note on the overall study: In model experiments, roughly one uniquely barcoded TCR beta cDNA molecule per two T cells was captured by template switching. The study measured age-related changes in TCR beta repertoire diversity using deep sequencing normalized with unique cDNA molecular identifiers. Donors were grouped into four age groups: young (average roughly 16 years), middle-aged (39), aged (around 66) and long-lived (less than 85). To avoid experimental bias, donors of different ages were distributed randomly across sequencing lanes. Using the same blood draw, the study looked at two additional independent replicas of 1 million unique cDNA reads for two donors, one aged 18 to 30 and the other aged 80 or older. The full study reports these points: Because the CMV infection status of the donors was unknown, age-related changes in expanded clonotypes may potentially have been confounded. Compared with the aged group, more naive CD4+ T cells, fewer expanded clones and increased TCR diversity were shown by the long-lived group, suggesting age selection. Observed TCR beta diversity correlated strongly with the percentage of naive T cells measured by flow cytometry. Estimates of total diversity from one million sequenced T cells were regarded as lower bounds and underestimates. Because profiling used bulk unsorted PBMCs, naive and antigen-experienced compartments could not be compared conclusively. As age increased, observed TCR beta diversity per million T cells dropped in a roughly linear way, and a significant reduction was already evident by age about 36.

The approximately 39 donors, aged roughly 6 to 95 years, were systemically healthy Caucasian individuals from Russia. Roughly 11 milliliters of peripheral blood were drawn from each donor into EDTA-treated Vacutainer tubes. Ficoll-Paque density-gradient centrifugation was used to isolate PBMCs, with at least 6.5 million obtained per sample. Total RNA, at least 6 micrograms per sample, was extracted from PBMCs with Trizol reagent. For every donor, an aliquot of PBMCs went through flow cytometry to measure the percentages of naive CD45RAhigh/CD27high T cells. CDR1 is given as SQVTM and CDR2 as ANQGSEA, both from the germline V gene. Reading from cysteine to phenylalanine, the CDR3 counts 11 amino acids. Only CDR3 DNA is held: 33 bases, read in frame from base 1. V is cut by 8 bases and J by 5 bases, and the space between the germline ends is 10 bases. Library method: 5' RACE. Sequencing was carried out with an Illumina HiSeq 2500. A second PCR of roughly 7 to 11 cycles was performed with a sample-barcoded 5' primer and a J-beta primer mix. A template-switch 5' adaptor carrying 12 random nucleotides introduced a unique molecular identifier onto each TCR beta cDNA molecule. Each sample yielded at least 2.5 million CDR3-containing paired-end reads. First-strand cDNA was synthesized from all RNA with the Mint cDNA synthesis kit, primed by a TRBC-specific oligonucleotide. Following uracil-DNA glycosylase treatment, all cDNA underwent a first 18-cycle PCR with the universal primers M1SS and BC2_uni_R. The authors processed their data as follows. For normalization, 1 million high-quality reads, each with a distinct molecular identifier, were randomly selected from each sample. Reads with shared molecular identifiers were discarded instead of being binned into consensus sequences. MiTCR, with a Q25 quality threshold and the strictest error-elimination algorithm, was used for CDR3 identification, clonotype clustering and error correction. Lower-bound total TCR beta diversity was estimated with a nonparametric unseen species model using Euler transformation. TCRdb reprocessing: public reads trimmed at Q25 with fastp, clones called with MiXCR, in-frame beta chains kept. When rows share a CDR3 protein, they turn into one entry using the most common DNA and genes. TCRdb's processing, not the authors' own work, is the source of the V and J calls. In all, the sample holds roughly 790,000 distinct CDR3 sequences, and about 42% of those were seen once. The ten largest clones add up to 20% to 25% of the sample.

To note about this clonotype: It lacks a known antigen. A clone one base away is much larger, so this may be a read error.

This TCR was recovered from a woman aged 60-70 years in good health. The specimen sequenced was blood. The chain joins TRBV29-1 to TRBJ2-1, with the D call perhaps TRBD1 or TRBD2, each one matching 5 bases. The CDR3 reads as follows: CSRGYHNEQFF. The bases read TGCAGCCGGGGCTATCACAATGAGCAGTTCTTC.